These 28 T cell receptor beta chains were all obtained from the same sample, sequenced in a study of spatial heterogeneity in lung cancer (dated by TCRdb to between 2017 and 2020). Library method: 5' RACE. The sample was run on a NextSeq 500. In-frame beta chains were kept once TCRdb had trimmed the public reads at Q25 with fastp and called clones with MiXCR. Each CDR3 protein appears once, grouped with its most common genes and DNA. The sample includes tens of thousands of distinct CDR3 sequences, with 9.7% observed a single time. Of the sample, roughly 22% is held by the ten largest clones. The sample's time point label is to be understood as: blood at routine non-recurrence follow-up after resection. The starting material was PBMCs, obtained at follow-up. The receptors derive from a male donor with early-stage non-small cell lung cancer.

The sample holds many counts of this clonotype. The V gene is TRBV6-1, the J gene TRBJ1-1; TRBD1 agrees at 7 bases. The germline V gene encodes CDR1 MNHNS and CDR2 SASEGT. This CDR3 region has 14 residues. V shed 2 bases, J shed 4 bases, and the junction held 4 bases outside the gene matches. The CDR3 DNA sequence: TGTGCCAGCAGTGAAATCAGGGGGAGCACTGAAGCTTTCTTT. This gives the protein CASSEIRGSTEAFF.

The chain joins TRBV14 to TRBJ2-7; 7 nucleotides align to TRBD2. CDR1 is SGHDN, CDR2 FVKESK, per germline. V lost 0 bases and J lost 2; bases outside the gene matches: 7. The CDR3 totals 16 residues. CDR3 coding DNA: TGTGCCAGCAGCCAAGATCCCAGGGAGGGGACCTACGAGCAGTACTTC. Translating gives CASSQDPREGTYEQYF.

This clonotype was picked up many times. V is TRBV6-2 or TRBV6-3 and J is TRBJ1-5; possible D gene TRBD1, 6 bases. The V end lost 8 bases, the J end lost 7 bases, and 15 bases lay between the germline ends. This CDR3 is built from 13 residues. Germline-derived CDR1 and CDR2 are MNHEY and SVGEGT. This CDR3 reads CASRQGFGQPQHF. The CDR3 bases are TGTGCCAGCCGCCAGGGGTTTGGACAGCCCCAGCATTTT.

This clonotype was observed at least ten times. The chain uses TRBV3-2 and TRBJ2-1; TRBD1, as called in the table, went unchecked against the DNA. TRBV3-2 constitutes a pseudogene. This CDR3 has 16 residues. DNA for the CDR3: TGTGCCAGCAGCCAAAGATTCCGGGACAGGGTATATGAGCAGTTCTTC. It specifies CASSQRFRDRVYEQFF.

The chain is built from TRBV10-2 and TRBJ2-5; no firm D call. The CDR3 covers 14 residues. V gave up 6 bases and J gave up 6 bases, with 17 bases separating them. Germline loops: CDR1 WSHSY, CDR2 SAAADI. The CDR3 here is CASSPPRSVKTQYF. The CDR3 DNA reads TGCGCCAGCAGCCCCCCAAGAAGCGTGAAGACCCAGTACTTC.

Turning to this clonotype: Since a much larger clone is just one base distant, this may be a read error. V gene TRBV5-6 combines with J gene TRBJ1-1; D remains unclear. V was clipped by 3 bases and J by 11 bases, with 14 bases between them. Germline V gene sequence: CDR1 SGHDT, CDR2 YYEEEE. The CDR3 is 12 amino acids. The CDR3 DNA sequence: TGTGCCAGCAGCTCAATGAATTTTCCGGCTTTCTTT. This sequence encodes CASSSMNFPAFF.

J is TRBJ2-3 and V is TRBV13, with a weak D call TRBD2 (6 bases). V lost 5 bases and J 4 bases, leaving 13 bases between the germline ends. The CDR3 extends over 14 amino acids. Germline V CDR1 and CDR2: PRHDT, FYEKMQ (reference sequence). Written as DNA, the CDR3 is TGTGCCAGCAGCCATAAAACTAGCCCAGATACGCAGTATTTT. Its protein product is CASSHKTSPDTQYF.

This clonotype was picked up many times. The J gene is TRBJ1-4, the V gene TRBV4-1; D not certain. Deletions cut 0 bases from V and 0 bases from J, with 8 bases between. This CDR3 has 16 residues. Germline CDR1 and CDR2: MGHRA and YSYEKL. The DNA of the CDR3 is TGCGCCAGCAGCCAAGAGCGCCCGGCAACTAATGAAAAACTGTTTTTT. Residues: CASSQERPATNEKLFF.

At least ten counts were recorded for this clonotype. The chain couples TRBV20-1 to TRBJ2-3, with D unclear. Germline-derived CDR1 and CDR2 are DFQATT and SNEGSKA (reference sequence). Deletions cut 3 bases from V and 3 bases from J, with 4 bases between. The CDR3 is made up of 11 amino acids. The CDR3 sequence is CSASLTDTQYF. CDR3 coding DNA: TGCAGTGCTAGCCTTACAGATACGCAGTATTTT.

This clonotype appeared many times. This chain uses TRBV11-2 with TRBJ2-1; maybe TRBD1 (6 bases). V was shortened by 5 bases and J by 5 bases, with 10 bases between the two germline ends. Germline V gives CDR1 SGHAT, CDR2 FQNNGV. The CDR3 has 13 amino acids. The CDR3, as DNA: TGTGCCAGCAGCAGGGGGTTGGACAATGAGCAGTTCTTC. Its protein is CASSRGLDNEQFF.

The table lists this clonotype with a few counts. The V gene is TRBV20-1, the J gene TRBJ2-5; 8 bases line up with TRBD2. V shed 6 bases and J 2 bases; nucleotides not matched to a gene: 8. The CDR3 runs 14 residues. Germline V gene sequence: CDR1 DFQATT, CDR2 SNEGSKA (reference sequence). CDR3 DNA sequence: TGCAGTGCGGACCTAGCGGGCCGACAAGAGACCCAGTACTTC. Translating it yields CSADLAGRQETQYF.

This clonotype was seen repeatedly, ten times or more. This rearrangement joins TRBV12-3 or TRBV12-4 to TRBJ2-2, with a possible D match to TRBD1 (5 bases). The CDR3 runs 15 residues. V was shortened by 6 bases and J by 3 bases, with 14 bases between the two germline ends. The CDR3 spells CASSPVLGDTGELFF. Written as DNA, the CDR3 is TGTGCCAGCAGCCCGGTGTTAGGGGACACCGGGGAGCTGTTTTTT.

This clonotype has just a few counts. In nucleotides, the CDR3 is TGCGCCAGCAGTGCGACCCAAGCGAGCACAGATACGCAGTATTTT. Translation: CASSATQASTDTQYF. The V gene is TRBV10-2, the J gene TRBJ2-3, with unresolved D. This CDR3 is 15 amino acids long. The V gene lost 4 bases and the J gene lost 0 bases, with 11 bases spanning the gap. CDR1 is WSHSY, CDR2 SAAADI, per germline.

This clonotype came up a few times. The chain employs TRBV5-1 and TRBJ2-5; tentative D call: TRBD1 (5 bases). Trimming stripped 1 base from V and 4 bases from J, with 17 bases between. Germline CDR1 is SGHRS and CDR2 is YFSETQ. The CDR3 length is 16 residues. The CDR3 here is CASSLRGKVLGETQYF. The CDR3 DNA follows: TGCGCCAGCAGCTTGAGGGGAAAGGTGTTGGGAGAGACCCAGTACTTC.

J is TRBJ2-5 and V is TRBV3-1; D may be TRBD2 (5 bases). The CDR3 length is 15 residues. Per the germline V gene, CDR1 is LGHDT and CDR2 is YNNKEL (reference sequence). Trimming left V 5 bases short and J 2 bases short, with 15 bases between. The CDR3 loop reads CASSSFGLTQETQYF. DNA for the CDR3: TGTGCCAGCAGCTCTTTCGGACTCACTCAAGAGACCCAGTACTTC.

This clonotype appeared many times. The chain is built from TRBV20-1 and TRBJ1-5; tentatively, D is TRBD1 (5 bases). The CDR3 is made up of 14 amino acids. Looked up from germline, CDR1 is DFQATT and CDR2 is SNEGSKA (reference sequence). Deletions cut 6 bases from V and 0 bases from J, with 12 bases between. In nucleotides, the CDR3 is TGCAGTGCCCGGGACCCGAATAGCAATCAGCCCCAGCATTTT. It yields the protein CSARDPNSNQPQHF.

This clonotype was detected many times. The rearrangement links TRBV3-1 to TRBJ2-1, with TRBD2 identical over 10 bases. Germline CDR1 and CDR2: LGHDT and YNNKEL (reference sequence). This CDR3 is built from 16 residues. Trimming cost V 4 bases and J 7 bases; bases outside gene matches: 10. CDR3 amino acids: CASSLPGTSALNEQFF. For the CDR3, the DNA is TGTGCCAGCAGCCTCCCTGGGACTAGCGCCTTGAATGAGCAGTTCTTC.

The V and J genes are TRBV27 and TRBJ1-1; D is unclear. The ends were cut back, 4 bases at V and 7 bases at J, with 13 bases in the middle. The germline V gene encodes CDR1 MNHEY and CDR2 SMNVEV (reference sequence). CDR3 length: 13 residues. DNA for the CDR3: TGTGCCAGCAGTTCCGGATGGAGCAGTGAAGCTTTCTTT. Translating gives CASSSGWSSEAFF.

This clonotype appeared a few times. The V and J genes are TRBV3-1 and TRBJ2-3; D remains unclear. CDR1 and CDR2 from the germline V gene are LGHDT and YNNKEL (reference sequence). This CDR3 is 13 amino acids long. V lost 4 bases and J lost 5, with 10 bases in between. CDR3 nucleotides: TGTGCCAGCAGCCGGGTCTCGGGAGATACGCAGTATTTT. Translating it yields CASSRVSGDTQYF.

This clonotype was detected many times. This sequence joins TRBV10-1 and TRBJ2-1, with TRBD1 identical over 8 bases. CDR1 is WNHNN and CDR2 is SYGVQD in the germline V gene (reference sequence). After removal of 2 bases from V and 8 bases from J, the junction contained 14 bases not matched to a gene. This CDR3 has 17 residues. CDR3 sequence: CASSETLGQGADDEQFF. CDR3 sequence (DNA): TGCGCCAGCAGTGAGACCCTGGGGCAGGGGGCGGACGATGAGCAGTTCTTC.

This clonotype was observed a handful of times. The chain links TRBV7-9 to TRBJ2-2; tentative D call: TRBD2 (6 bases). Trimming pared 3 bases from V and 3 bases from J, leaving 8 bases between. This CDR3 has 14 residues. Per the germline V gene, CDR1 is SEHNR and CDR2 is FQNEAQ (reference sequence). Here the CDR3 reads CASSFTGDTGELFF. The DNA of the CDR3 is TGTGCCAGCAGCTTTACGGGGGACACCGGGGAGCTGTTTTTT.

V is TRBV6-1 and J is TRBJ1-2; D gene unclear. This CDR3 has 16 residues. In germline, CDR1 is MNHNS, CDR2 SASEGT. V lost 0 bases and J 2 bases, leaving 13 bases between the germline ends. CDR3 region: CASSEAIVRPNYGYTF. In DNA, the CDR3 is TGTGCCAGCAGTGAAGCGATTGTACGGCCCAACTATGGCTACACCTTC.

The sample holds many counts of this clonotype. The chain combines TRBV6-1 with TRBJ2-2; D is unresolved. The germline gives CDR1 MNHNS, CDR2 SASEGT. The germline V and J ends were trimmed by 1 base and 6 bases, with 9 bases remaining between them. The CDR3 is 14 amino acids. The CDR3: CASSEGTVSGELFF. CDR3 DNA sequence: TGTGCCAGCAGTGAAGGGACCGTTTCCGGGGAGCTGTTTTTT.

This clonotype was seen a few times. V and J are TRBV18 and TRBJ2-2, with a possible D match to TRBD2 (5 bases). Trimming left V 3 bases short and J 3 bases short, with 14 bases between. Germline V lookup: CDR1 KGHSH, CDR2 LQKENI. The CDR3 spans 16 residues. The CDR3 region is CASSPERQDYTGELFF. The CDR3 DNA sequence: TGTGCCAGCTCACCCGAGAGGCAGGACTACACCGGGGAGCTGTTTTTT.

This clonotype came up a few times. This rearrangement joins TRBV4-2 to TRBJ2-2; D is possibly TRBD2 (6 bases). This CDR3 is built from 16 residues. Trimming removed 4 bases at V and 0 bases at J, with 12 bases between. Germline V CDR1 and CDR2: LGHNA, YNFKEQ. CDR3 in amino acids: CASSRSGFANTGELFF. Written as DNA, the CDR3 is TGTGCCAGCAGCCGTAGCGGCTTCGCGAACACCGGGGAGCTGTTTTTT.

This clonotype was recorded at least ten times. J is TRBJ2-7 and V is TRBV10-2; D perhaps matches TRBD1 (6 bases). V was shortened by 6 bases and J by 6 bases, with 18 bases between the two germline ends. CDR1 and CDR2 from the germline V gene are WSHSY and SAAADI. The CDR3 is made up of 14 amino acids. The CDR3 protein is CASSRGRQLSEQYF. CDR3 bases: TGCGCCAGCAGCAGGGGACGCCAATTGAGCGAGCAGTACTTC.

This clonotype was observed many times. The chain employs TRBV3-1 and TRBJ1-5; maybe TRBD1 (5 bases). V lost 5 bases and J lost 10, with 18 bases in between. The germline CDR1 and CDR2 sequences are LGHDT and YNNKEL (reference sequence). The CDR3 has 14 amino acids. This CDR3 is CASSKTAGGLPQHF. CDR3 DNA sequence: TGTGCCAGCAGCAAGACCGCTGGGGGTTTACCCCAGCATTTT. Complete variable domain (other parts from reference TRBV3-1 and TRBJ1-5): DTAVSQTPKYLVTQMGNDKSIKCEQNLGHDTMYWYKQDSKKFLKIMFSYNNKELIINETVPNRFSPKSPDKAHLNLHINSLELGDSAVYFCASSKTAGGLPQHFGDGTRLSIL.

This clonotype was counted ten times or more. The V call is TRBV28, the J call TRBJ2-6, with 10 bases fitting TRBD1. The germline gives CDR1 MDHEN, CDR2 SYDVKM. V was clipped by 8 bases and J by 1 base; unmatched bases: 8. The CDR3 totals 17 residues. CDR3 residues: CASRGTGARSGANVLTF. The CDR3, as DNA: TGTGCCAGCCGAGGGACAGGGGCCAGGTCTGGGGCCAACGTCCTGACTTTC.